This TCR beta chain was profiled in a study of T cell responses to AZD1222 COVID-19 vaccine. General study points: The sample set comprised mostly white British donors with more females, and clonal diversity was possibly underestimated.

Only a few counts were recorded for this clone. Its antigen is currently unknown. Second doses that came at about 4 or about 12 weeks were put together. The CDR3 runs to 15 residues. CDR1 is MNHEY, CDR2 SVGAGI, per germline. V shed 6 bases and J shed 0 bases, with 12 bases lying between them. Sequencing was performed with immunoSEQ multiplex PCR; in TCRdb, only in-frame clones are kept and a portion is missing. The repertoire holds 150,000 to 200,000 clones, with 80% to 95% as singletons. This receptor was taken from an adult who received the AZD1222 COVID-19 vaccine. The sequencing here drew on peripheral blood, taken 28 days after the second AZD1222 dose. The chain has TRBV6-5 and TRBJ1-3; D is unresolved. The CDR3 bases are TGTGCCAGCAGCCGGGGTACGACCTCTGGAAACACCATATATTTT. Its protein is CASSRGTTSGNTIYF.